These 18 T cell receptor beta chains came from one sample sequenced in a study of metastatic and nonmetastatic thyroid tumors. Prior to thyroid surgery, none of the patients had received any treatment. TCRdb reprocessed the PCR reads using MiXCR. The sample consists of about 56,000 clones, 25% to 30% of them appearing once. The sample was blood. These receptors were collected from a female donor with papillary thyroid cancer or a benign thyroid nodule (not recorded which). Some clones in this sample may be carry-over from other donors' samples.

In this sample, this clone turned up a few times. The chain uses TRBV27 and TRBJ2-1; 14 bases line up with TRBD2. With 5 bases clipped from V and 0 bases from J, the junction kept 6 bases outside the gene matches. The germline gives CDR1 MNHEY, CDR2 SMNVEV (reference sequence). CDR3 length: 18 amino acids. CDR3 DNA sequence: TGTGCCAGCAGTCCCAGGACTAGCGGGAGGTCCTCCTACAATGAGCAGTTCTTC. It codes for CASSPRTSGRSSYNEQFF.

The chain is built from TRBV10-1 and TRBJ2-1, with 8 bases aligning to TRBD1. Per the germline V gene, CDR1 is WNHNN and CDR2 is SYGVQD (reference sequence). J lost 7 bases, V lost 0 bases, and 2 bases had no gene match. This CDR3 is 14 amino acids long. CDR3 protein: CASSESGQVNEQFF. The CDR3 nucleotides are TGCGCCAGCAGTGAGTCGGGACAGGTGAATGAGCAGTTCTTC.

The chain employs TRBV20-1 and TRBJ1-5; D possibly corresponds to TRBD1 (5 bases). Trimming took off 4 bases at V and 2 bases at J, with 21 bases between the two ends. CDR3 length: 17 amino acids. Germline CDR1 DFQATT, CDR2 SNEGSKA (reference sequence). The CDR3 spells CSATGTEEGIGNQPQHF. CDR3 sequence (DNA): TGCAGTGCTACCGGGACCGAGGAGGGTATAGGCAATCAGCCCCAGCATTTT.

At least ten counts were recorded for this clone. The V gene is TRBV6-4, the J gene TRBJ1-2; 12 bases align to TRBD1. V shed 0 bases, J shed 1 base, and the junction held 6 bases outside the gene matches. Germline V gene lookup returns CDR1 MRHNA and CDR2 SNTAGT. CDR3 length: 18 residues. This chain's CDR3 is CASSDSKGQGAINYGYTF. CDR3 in DNA: TGTGCCAGCAGTGACTCGAAGGGACAGGGGGCTATTAACTATGGCTACACCTTC.

V and J are TRBV13 and TRBJ2-7, with D unclear. CDR1 and CDR2 (germline): PRHDT, FYEKMQ (reference sequence). The length of the CDR3 is 14 residues. The V gene lost 1 base and the J gene lost 0 bases, with 7 bases spanning the gap. The CDR3 is CASSLADSSYEQYF. The DNA of the CDR3 is TGTGCCAGCAGCTTAGCCGATAGCTCCTACGAGCAGTACTTC.

There are many counts of this clone. The chain has TRBV5-1 and TRBJ2-3; 12 positions match TRBD2. The trim removed 3 bases at V and 1 base at J, leaving 3 bases unmatched. The CDR3 sequence is 16 residues long. In germline, CDR1 is SGHRS, CDR2 YFSETQ. CDR3 DNA sequence: TGCGCCAGCAGCTCCCGACTAGCGGGGGGCACAGATACGCAGTATTTT. Translation: CASSSRLAGGTDTQYF.

This clone was seen once. The chain recombines TRBV4-1 with TRBJ2-7; 9 bases match TRBD2. Germline V CDR1 and CDR2: MGHRA, YSYEKL. The length of the CDR3 is 14 residues. V trimming: 4 bases; J trimming: 3 bases; junction bases outside the gene matches: 4. The CDR3 is CASSLTTSGYEQYF. The CDR3, as DNA: TGCGCCAGCAGCCTCACGACTAGCGGCTACGAGCAGTACTTC.

This clone was counted at least ten times. The rearrangement uses TRBV5-5 and TRBJ2-7; D is perhaps TRBD2 (6 bases). V was pared by 0 bases and J by 4 bases, with 11 bases between. Germline assignment: CDR1 SGHKS and CDR2 YYEKEE (reference sequence). The CDR3 is 14 amino acids. This chain's CDR3 is CASSLAVGRYEQYF. The CDR3 DNA reads TGTGCCAGCAGCTTGGCCGTGGGGAGGTACGAGCAGTACTTC.

In its sample, this clone was seen a few times. The CDR3, as DNA: TGTGCCAGCAGCTCCGGGACGCCGGGCCCGTCTAACTATGGCTACACCTTC. It codes for CASSSGTPGPSNYGYTF. This chain uses TRBV7-8 with TRBJ1-2; the D gene is possibly TRBD1 (5 bases). Deletions cut 4 bases from V and 0 bases from J, with 18 bases between. This CDR3 contains 17 residues. The V gene's germline CDR1 is SGHVS and CDR2 FQNEAQ.

V is TRBV5-1 and J is TRBJ1-2; 11 bases agree with TRBD1. Looked up from germline, CDR1 is SGHRS and CDR2 is YFSETQ. The CDR3 runs to 18 residues. The ends lost 0 bases at V and 3 bases at J; junction bases unmatched: 10. This CDR3 is CASSLVAGTGGADYGYTF. The CDR3 nucleotides read TGCGCCAGCAGCTTGGTGGCCGGGACAGGGGGTGCGGACTATGGCTACACCTTC.

V gene TRBV6-1 combines with J gene TRBJ2-5; unclear D gene. Germline CDR1 MNHNS, CDR2 SASEGT. Trimming took 4 bases from V and 7 from J, leaving 10 bases between them. CDR3 length: 12 residues. The chain's CDR3 is CASSGGRRTQYF. In DNA form, the CDR3 reads TGTGCCAGCAGTGGGGGTAGACGGACCCAGTACTTC.

The J gene is TRBJ1-6, the V gene TRBV6-1; D may be TRBD1 (6 bases). The germline CDR1 and CDR2 sequences are MNHNS and SASEGT. The CDR3 is 13 residues long. Trimming stripped 5 bases from V and 6 bases from J, with 8 bases between. The CDR3 protein is CASSRGLNSPLHF. CDR3 in DNA: TGTGCCAGCAGTCGGGGGCTTAATTCACCCCTCCACTTT.

This clone has a handful of counts. The chain employs TRBV30 and TRBJ2-5, with 9 bases that match TRBD2. V gave up 0 bases and J gave up 0 bases; unmatched junction bases: 5. The CDR3 runs 16 residues. CDR1 GTSNPN and CDR2 SVGIG come from the germline V gene (reference sequence). The CDR3 sequence: CAWSVRGLAYQETQYF. The CDR3 DNA reads as TGTGCCTGGAGTGTACGAGGACTAGCGTACCAAGAGACCCAGTACTTC.

The V and J genes are TRBV4-1 and TRBJ1-2; tentatively, D is TRBD1 (5 bases). Germline values: CDR1 MGHRA, CDR2 YSYEKL. V was pared by 0 bases and J by 5 bases, with 16 bases between. The CDR3 has 16 residues. CDR3 coding DNA: TGCGCCAGCAGCCAAGAGGGGCGCAGGTTAACTTATGGCTACACCTTC. Its protein is CASSQEGRRLTYGYTF.

With regard to this clone: Different DNA sequences within this sample yield the same CDR3. The V call is TRBV11-3, the J call TRBJ2-2; a weak D match, TRBD2 (5 bases). This CDR3 has 13 amino acids. The germline V and J ends were trimmed by 4 bases and 5 bases, with 8 bases remaining between them. The germline gives CDR1 SGHNT, CDR2 YENEEA. CDR3 sequence (DNA): TGTGCCAGCAGCTCGGGGAGTACCGGGGAGCTGTTTTTT. Translating it yields CASSSGSTGELFF.

V usage is TRBV20-1 and J usage is TRBJ2-1; possible D gene TRBD1, 6 bases. This CDR3 is built from 12 residues. CDR1 is DFQATT, CDR2 SNEGSKA, per germline (reference sequence). V was trimmed by 6 bases and J by 4 bases, leaving 10 bases between them. DNA for the CDR3: TGCAGTGCCCCCGGGACATACAATGAGCAGTTCTTC. It encodes CSAPGTYNEQFF.

This clone showed up just a few times. This chain connects TRBV28 to TRBJ2-7; TRBD2 matches 12 bases. Trimming cost V 7 bases and J 0 bases; bases outside gene matches: 7. The CDR3 is made up of 16 amino acids. In germline, CDR1 is MDHEN, CDR2 SYDVKM. Here the CDR3 DNA reads TGTGCCAGCACCCATGGGACTAGCGGGTGCTCCTACGAGCAGTACTTC. It codes for CASTHGTSGCSYEQYF.

CDR3 sequence: CASKDRGYYEQYF. CDR3 nucleotide sequence: TGTGCCAGCAAGGACAGGGGGTACTACGAGCAGTACTTC. The chain joins TRBV2 to TRBJ2-7; 10 bases map to TRBD1. This CDR3 is 13 amino acids long. CDR1 and CDR2 from the germline V gene are SNHLY and FYNNEI. Trimming at V came to 7 bases and at J to 3 bases, leaving 3 bases not matched to a gene.